This TCR beta chain was identified during a study of cytomegalovirus exposure and HLA in healthy donors. Study in general: Approximately 80 million unique TCRs, all from HLA-typed donors, were included in an early release of the data. Whole-study results and caveats: The classifier reportedly diagnosed cytomegalovirus status with high sensitivity and specificity. In vitro experiments confirmed that three CMV-associated chains were specific for CMV antigens. Association with HLA alleles at 0.05 false discovery rate was found for 16,951 TCR beta sequences in a later analysis.

The PCR ran on 60 Vbeta and 13 Jbeta primers. The table came from immunoSEQ multiplex PCR; TCRdb's copy has only in-frame clones and leaves some out. The table lists approximately 90,000 clones, roughly 79% of them singletons, with roughly 1.3% in the top ten. On this clone: As yet, its antigen is unknown.

Material for sequencing was PBMCs. This sequence was found in a male donor in good health and CMV-seronegative.

CDR3 amino acids: CASSPAGRGLHEQYF. The DNA for the CDR3 is TGTGCCAGCTCACCAGCAGGCAGGGGGCTCCACGAGCAGTACTTC. The chain is built from TRBV18 and TRBJ2-7; 8 bases fit TRBD1. This CDR3 spans 15 amino acids. V lost 2 bases, J lost 5 bases, and 8 bases stayed unmatched. Germline CDR1 KGHSH, CDR2 LQKENI.